The clone carrying this TCR beta chain came up many times. Its target is unknown. The record originates from a study of early T cells in non-severe SARS-CoV-2 infection. Germline V gives CDR1 LNHDA, CDR2 SQIVND (reference sequence). This CDR3 has 17 amino acids. The ends lost 5 bases at V and 0 bases at J; junction bases unmatched: 10. In the library, individual cDNA molecules carried attached unique molecular identifiers. TCRdb recomputed calls from the 5' RACE reads with MiXCR, one row per CDR3 protein. This sample has fewer than 55,000 distinct CDR3 sequences, with 9.1% found just once. Study-wide results and limits: Using VDJdb, the matching emphasized anti-spike CD8 responses while missing private and CD4 specificities.

The receptor comes from an adult who was a healthcare worker with PCR-confirmed SARS-CoV-2 infection or an uninfected control (not recorded which). This chain uses TRBV19 with TRBJ2-3, with TRBD1 identical over 8 bases. Material for sequencing was whole blood. CDR3 nucleotide sequence: TGTGCCAGTAGTCCCATTTCCGGGACAGGTAGCACAGATACGCAGTATTTT. It specifies CASSPISGTGSTDTQYF. Full variable domain (remainder filled in from reference TRBV19 and TRBJ2-3): DGGITQSPKYLFRKEGQNVTLSCEQNLNHDAMYWYRQDPGQGLRLIYYSQIVNDFQKGDIAEGYSVSREKKESFPLTVTSAQKNPTAFYLCASSPISGTGSTDTQYFGPGTRLTVL.